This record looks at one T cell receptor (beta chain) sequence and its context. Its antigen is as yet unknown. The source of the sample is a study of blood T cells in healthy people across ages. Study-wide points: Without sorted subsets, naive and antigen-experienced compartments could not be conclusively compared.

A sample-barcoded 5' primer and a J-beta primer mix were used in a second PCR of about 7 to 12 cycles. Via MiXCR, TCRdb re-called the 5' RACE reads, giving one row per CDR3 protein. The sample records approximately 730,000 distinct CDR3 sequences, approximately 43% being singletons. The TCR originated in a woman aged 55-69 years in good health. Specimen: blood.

The chain's CDR3 is CASSRQGEGAYEQYF. In DNA form, the CDR3 reads TGTGCCAGCAGTCGACAGGGCGAAGGGGCCTACGAGCAGTACTTC. V gene TRBV9 combines with J gene TRBJ2-7, with TRBD1 identical over 7 bases. With 5 bases clipped from V and 2 bases from J, the junction kept 10 bases outside the gene matches. CDR1 SGDLS and CDR2 YYNGEE come from the germline V gene. The CDR3 covers 15 residues.